This T cell receptor beta chain was documented in a study of T cells in Graves' hyperthyroidism and ophthalmopathy. Findings and limits, study-wide: A model of 13 V-J pairs discriminated ophthalmopathy from stable hyperthyroidism. Most clonotypes that expanded in the thyroid above 0.001 also showed up in blood. Onset of ophthalmopathy came a median 6.5 months after the model predicted it.

The CDR3 extends over 15 amino acids. J was trimmed by 6 bases and V by 5 bases; bases with no gene match: 8. CDR1 is MNHEY and CDR2 is SMNVEV in the germline V gene (reference sequence). The CDR3 regions of TCR beta were amplified from RNA transcripts. A first-round RT-PCR of the TCR CDR3 used the HTBI primer set. TCRdb reprocessed the multiplex PCR reads with MiXCR, giving one entry per CDR3 protein. Of some 770,000 distinct CDR3 sequences listed, over 15% are singletons. PBMCs were sourced from around 10 ml fresh peripheral blood. The table lists this clonotype with a few counts. The antigen is not known.

V gene TRBV27 combines with J gene TRBJ1-5, with TRBD1 matching over 9 bases. This TCR derives from a man aged 18 to 29 with Graves' hyperthyroidism. The sequencing input was blood. The CDR3 spells CASSTGTGTAQPQHF. CDR3 bases: TGTGCCAGCAGTACCGGGACAGGGACCGCTCAGCCCCAGCATTTT.